This TCR beta chain was documented in a study of blood T cell repertoires in COVID-19. Turning to the study itself: PBMCs, B-cell-depleted T cells, or T cells provided the cDNA or gDNA that made up the material.

This table comes from immunoSEQ multiplex PCR, and its TCRdb copy is limited to in-frame clones, with some not included. The table includes 200,000 to 250,000 clones, more than 75% detected once. The CDR3 spans 13 residues. V lost 4 bases and J 2 bases, leaving 9 bases between the germline ends. The sample consisted of peripheral blood. The source is a man aged 60 to 69 with acute or convalescent COVID-19. The chain joins TRBV12-3 or TRBV12-4 to TRBJ2-7; D is possibly TRBD1 (7 bases). The CDR3, as DNA: TGTGCCAGCAGTTCCAGGGGGGCCTACGAGCAGTACTTC. It codes for CASSSRGAYEQYF.